The T cell receptor (beta chain) described here comes from a study of cytomegalovirus exposure and HLA in healthy donors. All the people who gave samples were healthy bone marrow donors. Germline CDR1 reads MNHEY; CDR2 reads SVGAGI. This CDR3 is built from 14 residues. V lost 8 bases, J lost 7 bases, and 20 bases lay in between. It was with 60 Vbeta and 13 Jbeta primers that the PCR ran. TCRdb keeps only in-frame clones here, not all; method: immunoSEQ multiplex PCR. The table includes over 150,000 clones, around 80% detected once. The chain recombines TRBV6-5 with TRBJ2-5; TRBD2 might be the D (6 bases). Sequencing input: PBMCs. This TCR was recovered from a man younger than 40 in good health and CMV-seropositive. The CDR3 region is CASALTGLDSTQYF. The CDR3 nucleotides are TGTGCCAGCGCACTGACGGGACTCGATTCGACCCAGTACTTC.